The 28 T cell receptor beta chains reported below all come from one sample, sequenced in a study of blood T cells in healthy people across ages. The use of a sample-barcoded 5' primer and a J-beta primer mix characterized a second PCR of roughly 6 to 11 cycles. TCRdb processed the 5' RACE reads anew with MiXCR; each CDR3 protein has one entry. The table has 1.5 million to 2 million distinct CDR3 sequences, under 30% seen once. Sample: blood. These receptors were taken from a woman aged 25 to 39 in good health.

J is TRBJ2-7 and V is TRBV5-1; 14 bases are a match to TRBD2. Germline V CDR1 and CDR2: SGHRS, YFSETQ. This CDR3 has 18 residues. V lost 4 bases and J lost 7; bases outside the gene matches: 16. The CDR3 bases are TGCGCCAGCAGCCGGGGACTAGCGGGGGCCCGCCTGAACAATGAGCAGTACTTC. As protein: CASSRGLAGARLNNEQYF.

The chain recombines TRBV7-2 with TRBJ2-1; D not certain. Per germline, CDR1 SGHTA and CDR2 FQGNSA. The CDR3 is made up of 14 amino acids. With 3 bases removed from V and 0 bases from J, the gap between germline ends came to 6 bases. The CDR3 reads CASSFASSYNEQFF. In DNA form, the CDR3 reads TGTGCCAGCAGCTTCGCTAGCTCCTACAATGAGCAGTTCTTC.

The chain employs TRBV14 and TRBJ2-3; a possible D gene is TRBD1 (5 bases). Germline assignment: CDR1 SGHDN and CDR2 FVKESK. The V end lost 4 bases, the J end lost 2 bases, and 13 bases lay between the germline ends. This CDR3 has 15 amino acids. The CDR3, as DNA: TGTGCCAGCAGCCTCTCGGACATCTTCACAGATACGCAGTATTTT. Translating it yields CASSLSDIFTDTQYF.

This clonotype was observed many times. This sequence joins TRBV7-9 and TRBJ2-5, with D possibly matching TRBD1 (6 bases). The V and J ends lost 3 bases and 0 bases respectively, with 14 bases between them. Germline CDR1 reads SEHNR; CDR2 reads FQNEAQ (reference sequence). The CDR3 contains 16 residues. The CDR3 nucleotides read TGTGCCAGCAGCTTCCGGGACACCTTGTACCAAGAGACCCAGTACTTC. It is translated as CASSFRDTLYQETQYF.

The chain joins TRBV12-3 or TRBV12-4 to TRBJ1-2, with 9 bases lining up with TRBD1. V shed 4 bases and J 8 bases; nucleotides not matched to a gene: 11. CDR3 length equals 15 residues. CDR3 coding DNA: TGTGCCAGCAGTTCCTCGGACAGGGGAGTGCGGGGCTACACCTTC. It is translated as CASSSSDRGVRGYTF.

This rearrangement joins TRBV29-1 to TRBJ2-2; D possibly uses TRBD1 or TRBD2 (5 bases each). Germline loops: CDR1 SQVTM, CDR2 ANQGSEA. The ends were cut back, 3 bases at V and 5 bases at J, with 13 bases in the middle. The CDR3 is made up of 14 amino acids. The CDR3 DNA is TGCAGCGTTGAGCGCAGGGAGAAGACCGGGGAGCTGTTTTTT. Encoded protein: CSVERREKTGELFF.

This clonotype appeared many times. CDR3 region: CASSLSTSGMETQYF. CDR3 in DNA: TGTGCCAGCAGCTTATCGACTAGCGGGATGGAGACCCAGTACTTC. The chain joins TRBV5-5 to TRBJ2-5, with 11 nucleotides matching TRBD2. This CDR3 is built from 15 residues. After removal of 2 bases from V and 5 bases from J, the junction contained 5 bases not matched to a gene. Per germline, CDR1 SGHKS and CDR2 YYEKEE (reference sequence).

This chain uses TRBV6-2 or TRBV6-3 with TRBJ2-1; D gene unclear. V was shortened by 8 bases and J by 0 bases, with 8 bases between the two germline ends. The CDR3 is made up of 13 amino acids. CDR1 is MNHEY, CDR2 SVGEGT, per germline. The CDR3 loop is CASALSSYNEQFF. Here the CDR3 DNA reads TGTGCCAGCGCATTAAGCTCCTACAATGAGCAGTTCTTC.

J is TRBJ1-1 and V is TRBV2, with D perhaps matching TRBD1 (5 bases). The CDR3 extends over 13 amino acids. Germline CDR1 reads SNHLY; CDR2 reads FYNNEI. Trimming took 7 bases from V and 11 from J, leaving 20 bases between them. The CDR3 reads CASTVGSGTEAFF. In DNA form, the CDR3 reads TGTGCCAGCACCGTGGGGTCCGGGACGGAGGCTTTCTTT. Full variable domain (remainder filled in from reference TRBV2 and TRBJ1-1): EPEVTQTPSHQVTQMGQEVILRCVPISNHLYFYWYRQILGQKVEFLVSFYNNEISEKSEIFDDQFSVERPDGSNFTLKIRSTKLEDSAMYFCASTVGSGTEAFFGQGTRLTVV.

This clonotype was picked up a small number of times. A much bigger clone sits one base away, suggesting this may be a read error. V usage is TRBV20-1 and J usage is TRBJ2-1; D might be TRBD2 (5 bases). Germline CDR1 and CDR2: DFQATT and SNEGSKA (reference sequence). The CDR3 covers 12 residues. V shed 4 bases and J shed 10 bases, with 14 bases lying between them. CDR3 in amino acids: CSAIASLGEQFF. Written as DNA, the CDR3 is TGCAGTGCTATAGCTAGCTTGGGGGAGCAGTTCTTC.

This clonotype was detected many times. The chain joins TRBV4-3 to TRBJ2-7, with 9 bases identical to TRBD2. V shed 1 base, J shed 2 bases, and the junction held 3 bases outside the gene matches. This CDR3 comprises 15 residues. The germline CDR1 and CDR2 sequences are LGHNA and YSLEER. The CDR3 sequence is CASSQGLAAPYEQYF. CDR3 nucleotides: TGCGCCAGCAGCCAAGGACTAGCGGCCCCCTACGAGCAGTACTTC.

The genes are TRBV20-1 and TRBJ2-5; weak D call: TRBD1 (6 bases). The germline CDR1 and CDR2 sequences are DFQATT and SNEGSKA (reference sequence). The V end lost 5 bases, the J end lost 6 bases, and 19 bases lay between the germline ends. The CDR3 sequence is 14 residues long. DNA for the CDR3: TGCAGTGCTCTAGAGGGCAGGGGTAAAAAGACCCAGTACTTC. As protein: CSALEGRGKKTQYF.

CDR3 in amino acids: CASSQPPGGANEKLFF. The CDR3, as DNA: TGTGCCAGCAGCCAACCGCCCGGGGGAGCTAATGAAAAACTGTTTTTT. The chain has TRBV7-6 and TRBJ1-4; D might be TRBD1 (5 bases). Germline V gene data show CDR1 as SGHVS and CDR2 as FNYEAQ. This CDR3 has 16 residues. V was pared by 5 bases and J by 3 bases, with 16 bases between.

This clonotype was seen repeatedly, ten times or more. The rearrangement links TRBV20-1 to TRBJ2-1, with D perhaps matching TRBD1 or TRBD2 (6 bases each). This CDR3 is built from 18 residues. V lost 0 bases and J 2 bases, leaving 20 bases between the germline ends. Germline V lookup: CDR1 DFQATT, CDR2 SNEGSKA (reference sequence). The CDR3: CSARDKGGRTGTYNEQFF. CDR3 coding DNA: TGCAGTGCTAGAGATAAGGGGGGTAGAACAGGGACCTACAATGAGCAGTTCTTC.

V is TRBV6-2 or TRBV6-3 and J is TRBJ2-1; TRBD2 agrees at 11 bases. The junction had 5 bases not matched to a gene; V was cut back by 5 bases and J by 8 bases. Germline V CDR1 and CDR2: MNHEY, SVGEGT. CDR3 length: 14 amino acids. The chain's CDR3 is CASSTSGRGDEQFF. CDR3 sequence (DNA): TGTGCCAGCAGTACTAGCGGGAGAGGGGATGAGCAGTTCTTC.

The CDR3 bases are TGTGCCAGCAGCTCTTCCGGGGCTACAAACAATGAGCAGTTCTTC. Translated, it gives CASSSSGATNNEQFF. The rearrangement uses TRBV7-2 and TRBJ2-1; D possibly uses TRBD1 or TRBD2 (5 bases each). The CDR3 totals 15 residues. The germline V gene encodes CDR1 SGHTA and CDR2 FQGNSA. With 4 bases removed from V and 5 bases from J, the gap between germline ends came to 15 bases. The full variable domain, completed using reference TRBV7-2 and TRBJ2-1, is GAGVSQSPSNKVTEKGKDVELRCDPISGHTALYWYRQSLGQGLEFLIYFQGNSAPDKSGLPSDRFSAERTGGSVSTLTIQRTQQEDSAVYLCASSSSGATNNEQFFGPGTRLTVL.

This chain joins TRBV29-1 and TRBJ1-1; D is undetermined. Germline loops: CDR1 SQVTM, CDR2 ANQGSEA. Trimming shortened V by 6 bases and J by 1 base, and 9 bases separated the two germline ends. The CDR3 is made up of 12 amino acids. For the CDR3, the DNA is TGCAGCGTCTCTGAGCGGAACACTGAAGCTTTCTTT. This codes for CSVSERNTEAFF. Drawing the rest from reference TRBV29-1 and TRBJ1-1, the complete variable domain is SAVISQKPSRDICQRGTSLTIQCQVDSQVTMMFWYRQQPGQSLTLIATANQGSEATYESGFVIDKFPISRPNLTFSTLTVSNMSPEDSSIYLCSVSERNTEAFFGQGTRLTVV.

This clonotype was detected ten times or more. The chain joins TRBV20-1 to TRBJ2-5; no definite D call. CDR3 size: 13 residues. CDR1 and CDR2 from the germline V gene are DFQATT and SNEGSKA (reference sequence). With 6 bases removed from V and 2 bases from J, the gap between germline ends came to 13 bases. CDR3 sequence (DNA): TGCAGTGCAGTCTCAGCGATTCAAGAGACCCAGTACTTC. Its protein product is CSAVSAIQETQYF.

This clonotype has at least ten counts. At one of its ends the junction is not consistent with the germline gene, which may arise from a read error. The chain carries TRBV10-3 and TRBJ2-7, with D perhaps TRBD1 (5 bases). Germline CDR1 is ENHRY and CDR2 is SYGVKD. CDR3 length equals 15 residues. The CDR3 region has the DNA TGTGCCATCAGCGAGTCCAGGGTCAACTCCTACGAGCAGTACTTC. Amino acids: CAISESRVNSYEQYF.

This clonotype was recorded at least ten times. The chain links TRBV2 to TRBJ2-7; tentatively, D is TRBD2 (5 bases). The CDR3 totals 15 residues. V gave up 6 bases and J gave up 5 bases, with 20 bases separating them. Per germline, CDR1 SNHLY and CDR2 FYNNEI. The CDR3 sequence: CASSQHSSGFNEQYF. DNA of the CDR3: TGTGCCAGCAGCCAACACTCCTCGGGGTTCAACGAGCAGTACTTC. The full variable domain, rest sourced from reference TRBV2 and TRBJ2-7, is EPEVTQTPSHQVTQMGQEVILRCVPISNHLYFYWYRQILGQKVEFLVSFYNNEISEKSEIFDDQFSVERPDGSNFTLKIRSTKLEDSAMYFCASSQHSSGFNEQYFGPGTRLTVT.

The rearrangement links TRBV2 to TRBJ1-5; D call uncertain. The ends were cut back, 7 bases at V and 6 bases at J, with 13 bases in the middle. Germline V CDR1 and CDR2: SNHLY, FYNNEI. This CDR3 contains 13 residues. CDR3 region: CASIVGAGQPQHF. The CDR3 DNA reads as TGTGCCAGCATAGTGGGTGCGGGTCAGCCCCAGCATTTT.

This clonotype was seen many times. The V call is TRBV20-1, the J call TRBJ2-7; 10 bases map to TRBD1. After removal of 0 bases from V and 2 bases from J, the junction contained 4 bases not matched to a gene. From germline, CDR1 is DFQATT and CDR2 SNEGSKA (reference sequence). The CDR3 loop spans 15 amino acids. The CDR3 reads CSAREAGQGTYEQYF. CDR3 nucleotide sequence: TGCAGTGCTAGAGAGGCGGGACAGGGGACCTACGAGCAGTACTTC.

At least ten counts were recorded for this clonotype. The J gene is TRBJ2-7, the V gene TRBV6-6; D possibly corresponds to TRBD1 (5 bases). CDR3 length: 15 amino acids. The germline V and J ends were trimmed by 8 bases and 2 bases, with 19 bases remaining between them. Germline CDR1 and CDR2: MNHNY and SVGAGI (reference sequence). The CDR3 DNA sequence: TGTGCCAGCGTTCCATCGCCAGGGTTCCCCTACGAGCAGTACTTC. Its protein is CASVPSPGFPYEQYF.

In its sample, this clonotype was seen many times. The J gene is TRBJ2-7, the V gene TRBV12-3 or TRBV12-4; either TRBD1 or TRBD2 may supply D (6 bases each). Trimming cost V 3 bases and J 2 bases, with 11 bases left between them. The CDR3 loop spans 14 amino acids. CDR3 sequence (DNA): TGTGCCAGCAGTTTTAGCGGACAGACCTACGAGCAGTACTTC. This sequence encodes CASSFSGQTYEQYF.

The J gene is TRBJ1-1, the V gene TRBV5-1, with 9 bases that match TRBD1. V lost 6 bases to trimming and J lost 2 bases; unmatched junction nucleotides: 8. Per germline, CDR1 SGHRS and CDR2 YFSETQ. The CDR3 contains 15 residues. CDR3 nucleotide sequence: TGCGCCAGCACCGAACGGGACAGGGCCAACACTGAAGCTTTCTTT. It specifies CASTERDRANTEAFF.

This clonotype appeared a single time. The rearrangement uses TRBV29-1 and TRBJ2-4; a weak D match, TRBD1 (5 bases). V lost 2 bases and J lost 13, with 27 bases in between. Per germline, CDR1 SQVTM and CDR2 ANQGSEA. This CDR3 region has 16 residues. In nucleotides, the CDR3 is TGCAGCGTTGAAAACTCAGGGCTGAGGTCGTACACTGAGCAGTACTTC. This sequence encodes CSVENSGLRSYTEQYF. Variable domain in full (rest from reference TRBV29-1 and TRBJ2-4): SAVISQKPSRDICQRGTSLTIQCQVDSQVTMMFWYRQQPGQSLTLIATANQGSEATYESGFVIDKFPISRPNLTFSTLTVSNMSPEDSSIYLCSVENSGLRSYTEQYFGAGTRLSVL.

V gene TRBV12-3 or TRBV12-4 combines with J gene TRBJ2-4; maybe TRBD1 (7 bases). Trimming stripped 3 bases from V and 13 bases from J, with 22 bases between. This CDR3 comprises 15 residues. CDR3 in amino acids: CASSFAGRGDREQYF. CDR3 nucleotides: TGTGCCAGCAGTTTTGCCGGCAGGGGGGATAGGGAGCAGTACTTC.

In its sample, this clonotype was seen many times. The V gene is TRBV7-2, the J gene TRBJ2-1; 7 positions agree with TRBD2. The V and J ends lost 1 base and 2 bases, in that order; junction bases with no gene match: 5. CDR1 SGHTA and CDR2 FQGNSA come from the germline V gene. The CDR3 is 16 residues long. The CDR3 nucleotides read TGTGCCAGCAGCTTAGGGGGGGGACGGGCCTACAATGAGCAGTTCTTC. Its protein is CASSLGGGRAYNEQFF.